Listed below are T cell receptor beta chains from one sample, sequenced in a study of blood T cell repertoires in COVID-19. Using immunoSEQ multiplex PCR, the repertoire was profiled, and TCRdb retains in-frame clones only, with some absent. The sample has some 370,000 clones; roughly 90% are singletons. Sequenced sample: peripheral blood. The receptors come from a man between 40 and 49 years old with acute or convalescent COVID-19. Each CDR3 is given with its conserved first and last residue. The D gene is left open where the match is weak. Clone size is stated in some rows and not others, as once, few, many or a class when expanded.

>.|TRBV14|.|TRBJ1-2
TGTGCCAGCAGCCAAGGCCGTCAGGACTATGGCTACACCTTC
CASSQGRQDYGYTF
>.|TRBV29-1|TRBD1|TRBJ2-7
TGCAGCGCCAACAGGGGGGACTCCTACGAGCAGTACTTC
CSANRGDSYEQYF
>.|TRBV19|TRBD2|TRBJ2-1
TGTGCCAGTAGTATAAGCGGGGGGGCCTACAATGAGCAGTTCTTC
CASSISGGAYNEQFF
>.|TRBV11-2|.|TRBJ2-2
TGTGCCAGCAGCTTGCGGGAAATGAACACCGGGGAGCTGTTTTTT
CASSLREMNTGELFF
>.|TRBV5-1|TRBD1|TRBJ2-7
TGCGCCAGTTGTATCCGGACAGGGATAGGCTACGAGCAGTACTTC
CASCIRTGIGYEQYF
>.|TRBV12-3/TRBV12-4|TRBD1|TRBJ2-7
TGTGCCAGCAGGGACCCGAGACAGGGATTTTACTTC
CASRDPRQGFYF
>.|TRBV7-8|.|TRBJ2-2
TGTGCCAGCACCCCGATGGCTTCCGTAAACGCGAACACCGGGGAGCTGTTTTTT
CASTPMASVNANTGELFF
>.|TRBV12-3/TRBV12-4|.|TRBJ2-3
TGTGCCAGCAGCCAGAGGAGAGCTACGCAGTATTTT
CASSQRRATQYF
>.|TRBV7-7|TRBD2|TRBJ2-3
TGTGCTAGCAGCTTAGGACTAGCCAGCACAGATACGCAGTATTTT
CASSLGLASTDTQYF
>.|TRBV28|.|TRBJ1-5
TGTGCCAGCAACGGACAGAGCAATCAGCCCCAGCATTTT
CASNGQSNQPQHF
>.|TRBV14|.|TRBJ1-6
TGTGCCAGCACAGGGACACGGAATTCACCCCTCCACTTT
CASTGTRNSPLHF
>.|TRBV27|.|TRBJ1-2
TGTGCCAGCAGTACAGGGAACTATGGCTACACCTTC
CASSTGNYGYTF
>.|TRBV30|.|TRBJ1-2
TGTGCCTGGACCCCAGACAGTTATATTAACTATGGCTACACCTTC
CAWTPDSYINYGYTF
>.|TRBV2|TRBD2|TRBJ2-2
TGTGCCAGCAGTTGGACTAGCGGGAGGACCGGGGAGCTGTTTTTT
CASSWTSGRTGELFF
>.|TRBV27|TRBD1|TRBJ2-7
TGTGCCAGCAGTTTCGGGACAGAAGGGAACGAGCAGTACTTC
CASSFGTEGNEQYF
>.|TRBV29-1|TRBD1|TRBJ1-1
TGCAGCGTTGAGCAAGGGACAGGGGTCCCTGGAGATGCTTTCTTT
CSVEQGTGVPGDAFF
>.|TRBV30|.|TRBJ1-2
TGTGCCTGGAGTGTGGAGGGAACCCTTTACTTC
CAWSVEGTLYF
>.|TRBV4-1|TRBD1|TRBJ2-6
TGCGCCAGCAGCCAGGAAACAGGGGCTGGGGCCAACGTCCTGACTTTC
CASSQETGAGANVLTF
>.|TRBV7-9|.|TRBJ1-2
TGTGCCAGCAGCTTAGGTGGAAGGATCAGGCCTTATGGCTACACCTTC
CASSLGGRIRPYGYTF
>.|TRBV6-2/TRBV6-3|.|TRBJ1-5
TGTGCCAGCAGTTACCAGACATACTCCAATCAGCCCCAGCATTTT
CASSYQTYSNQPQHF
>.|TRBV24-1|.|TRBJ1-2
TGTGCCACCAGTGATTACCCGACAGTACCGACGGGCTACACCTTC
CATSDYPTVPTGYTF
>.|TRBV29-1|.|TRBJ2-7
TGCAGCGTTGAAGGACTCTACGAGCAGTACTTC
CSVEGLYEQYF
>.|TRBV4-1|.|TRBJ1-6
TGCGCCAGCAGCCACCCCCGCGGGGGGAATTCACCCCTCCACTTT
CASSHPRGGNSPLHF
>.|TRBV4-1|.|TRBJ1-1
TGCGCCAGCAGCGAATATGGCGGCACTGAAGCTTTCTTT
CASSEYGGTEAFF
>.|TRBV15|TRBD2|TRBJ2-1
TGTGCCACCAGCAGAGTAGGAGGTAGCGGGTCTAATGAGCAGTTCTTC
CATSRVGGSGSNEQFF
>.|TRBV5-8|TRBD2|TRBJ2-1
TGTGCCAGCAGATCACCGGGACTAGTCATATATGAGCAGTTCTTC
CASRSPGLVIYEQFF
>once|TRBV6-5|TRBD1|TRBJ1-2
TGTGCCAGCACCGCCGCACCGGGACAGGGGGCTGGCTACACCTTC
CASTAAPGQGAGYTF
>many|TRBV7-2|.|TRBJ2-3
TGTGCCAGCAGCCTAACCGGGACTAGCACAGATACGCAGTATTTT
CASSLTGTSTDTQYF
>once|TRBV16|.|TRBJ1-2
TGTGCCAGCAGCCAATTTGGAACAGGGACTAACTATGGCTACACCTTC
CASSQFGTGTNYGYTF
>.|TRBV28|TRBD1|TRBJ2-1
TGTGCCAGCAGTTCCCGGACAGGGCAGAAGTTCTTC
CASSSRTGQKFF
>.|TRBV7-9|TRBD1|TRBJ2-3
TGTGCCAGCAGCCAAATGAGGGGGCGGGCAGATACGCAGTATTTT
CASSQMRGRADTQYF
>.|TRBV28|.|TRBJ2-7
TGTGCCAGCAGTTTAGCGGAGCGCTACGAGCAGTACTTC
CASSLAERYEQYF
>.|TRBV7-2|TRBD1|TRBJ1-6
TGTGCCAGCAGACCCCCGGGACAGACTAATTCACCCCTCCACTTT
CASRPPGQTNSPLHF
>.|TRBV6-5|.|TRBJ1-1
TGTGCCAGCAGTTACTACGCAGGGTTTGGTGTCACTGAAGCTTTCTTT
CASSYYAGFGVTEAFF
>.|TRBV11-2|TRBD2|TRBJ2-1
TGTGCCAGCAGCTTAGTTTCGGGGGGGGATGAGCAGTTCTTC
CASSLVSGGDEQFF
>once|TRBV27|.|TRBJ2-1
TGTGCCAGCAGTTTAGCGGTCTCCTACAATGAGCAGTTCTTC
CASSLAVSYNEQFF
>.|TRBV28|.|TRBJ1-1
TGTGCCAGCAAACTCGTAGCGCAGAACACTGAAGCTTTCTTT
CASKLVAQNTEAFF
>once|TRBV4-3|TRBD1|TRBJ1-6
TGCGCCAGCCGACAGGGAACTTCACCCCTCCACTTT
CASRQGTSPLHF
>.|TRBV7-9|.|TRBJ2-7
TGTGCCAGCAGCTTGGGGGCTCGGGACGAGCAGTACTTC
CASSLGARDEQYF
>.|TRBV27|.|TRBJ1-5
TGTGCCAGCAGGGTGACAGGACTTCGAAATCAGCCCCAGCATTTT
CASRVTGLRNQPQHF
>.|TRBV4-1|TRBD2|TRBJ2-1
TGCGCCAGCAGCCGACTAGCGGGGGCGGGAAATGAGCAGTTCTTC
CASSRLAGAGNEQFF
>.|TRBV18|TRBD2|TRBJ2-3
TGTGCCAGCTCACCACTACGTAGCGGGAGGACCCCCACAGATACGCAGTATTTT
CASSPLRSGRTPTDTQYF
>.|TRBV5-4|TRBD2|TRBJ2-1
TGTGCCAGCAGCTTCCGACTAGCGGGAGGTTTTGAGCAGTTCTTC
CASSFRLAGGFEQFF
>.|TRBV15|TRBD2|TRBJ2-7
TGTGCCACCAGCAGAGGGGGAGGCGGGAGGAGGTACGAGCAGTACTTC
CATSRGGGGRRYEQYF
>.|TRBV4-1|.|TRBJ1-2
TGCGCCAGCAGCCAAGCAGAGGGCTATGGCTACACCTTC
CASSQAEGYGYTF
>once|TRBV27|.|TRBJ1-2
TGTGCCAGCAGTTTATGGCCAGGGCAAGGCTATGGCTACACCTTC
CASSLWPGQGYGYTF
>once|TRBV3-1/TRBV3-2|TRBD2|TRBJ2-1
TGTGCCAGCAGCCCCAATAGGACTAGCGGGCGGTACAATGAGCAGTTCTTC
CASSPNRTSGRYNEQFF
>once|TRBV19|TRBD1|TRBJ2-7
TGTGCCAGTAGCGAGACAGGGGCATCCTACGAGCAGTACTTC
CASSETGASYEQYF
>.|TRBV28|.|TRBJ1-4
TGTGCCAGCAGTTCCCTTGAAAAACTGTTTTTT
CASSSLEKLFF
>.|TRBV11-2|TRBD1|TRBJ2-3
TGTGCCAGCAGAAAAGCGACAGGGTTTCCCCCAGATACGCAGTATTTT
CASRKATGFPPDTQYF
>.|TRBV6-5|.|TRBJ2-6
TGTGCCAGCAGTTCGGAGGGTTCTGGGGCCAACGTCCTGACTTTC
CASSSEGSGANVLTF
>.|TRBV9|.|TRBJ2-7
TGTGCCAGCAGCGCAGGCTCAGGGGATTTCTACGAGCAGTACTTC
CASSAGSGDFYEQYF
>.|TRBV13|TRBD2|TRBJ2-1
TGTGCCAGCAGCCCATGGACTAGATCGGATGAGCAGTTCTTC
CASSPWTRSDEQFF
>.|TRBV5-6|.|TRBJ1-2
TGTGCCAGCAGCCGGACAGAGACAGGTGGCTACACCTTC
CASSRTETGGYTF
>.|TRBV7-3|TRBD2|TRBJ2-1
TGTGCCAGCAGCTTAATACTAGCGGAAAACTACAATGAGCAGTTCTTC
CASSLILAENYNEQFF